The 23 T cell receptor beta chains listed next were all sequenced from one sample in a study of blood T cell repertoires in COVID-19. Repertoires were generated with immunoSEQ multiplex PCR, while TCRdb's copy carries only in-frame clones and drops some. The table lists 120,000 to 150,000 clones, roughly 84% of them singletons. Input material: PBMCs or T cells enriched from blood (not recorded which). The receptors shown here come from a woman in her 50s who had been exposed to COVID-19.

The CDR3 sequence is CASSLGQGGEQYF. The CDR3 DNA reads as TGCGCCAGCAGCTTGGGCCAGGGAGGGGAGCAGTACTTC. The J gene is TRBJ2-7, the V gene TRBV5-1; 7 positions agree with TRBD2. J was trimmed by 7 bases and V by 0 bases; bases with no gene match: 4. In germline, CDR1 is SGHRS, CDR2 YFSETQ. This CDR3 contains 13 residues.

Only one count was recorded for this clone. The CDR3 coding sequence is TGTGCCAGCAGCTTAATAGGGATGGGGGGCACTGAAGCTTTCTTT. Translated, it gives CASSLIGMGGTEAFF. The chain links TRBV5-4 to TRBJ1-1; possible D gene TRBD1, 5 bases. V gave up 2 bases and J gave up 4 bases, with 15 bases separating them. The CDR3 has 15 amino acids. Germline CDR1 and CDR2: SGHNT and YYREEE (reference sequence).

This rearrangement joins TRBV6-2 or TRBV6-3 to TRBJ2-1; D unclear. The CDR3 sequence is 18 residues long. V lost 0 bases and J 9 bases, leaving 24 bases between the germline ends. Germline V gene sequence: CDR1 MNHEY, CDR2 SVGEGT. CDR3 amino acids: CASSYSNWPATPSGEQFF. CDR3 in DNA: TGTGCCAGCAGTTACTCGAATTGGCCAGCCACGCCGTCGGGTGAGCAGTTCTTC.

The chain has TRBV19 and TRBJ2-2, with no clear D. V was clipped by 7 bases and J by 5 bases, with 14 bases between them. The CDR3 totals 14 residues. Germline V gives CDR1 LNHDA, CDR2 SQIVND (reference sequence). This CDR3 is CASISNLRTGELFF. The CDR3 coding sequence is TGTGCCAGTATTTCGAACCTCAGGACCGGGGAGCTGTTTTTT.

As to this clone: This specimen includes other DNA sequences encoding the same CDR3. CDR3 sequence reads: CASSSAGDYGYTF. CDR3 DNA: TGTGCCAGTAGTTCCGCAGGGGACTATGGCTACACCTTC. V is TRBV19 and J is TRBJ1-2; possible D gene TRBD1, 6 bases. Trimming took off 5 bases at V and 3 bases at J, with 10 bases between the two ends. CDR1 and CDR2 (germline): LNHDA, SQIVND (reference sequence). CDR3 length: 13 residues.

The chain employs TRBV2 and TRBJ1-3; D call uncertain. The CDR3 length is 15 residues. Germline V gene lookup returns CDR1 SNHLY and CDR2 FYNNEI. Trimming took off 4 bases at V and 2 bases at J, with 12 bases between the two ends. The CDR3 loop reads CASSVGPEPGNTIYF. The CDR3 DNA reads as TGTGCCAGCAGTGTGGGCCCCGAGCCTGGAAACACCATATATTTT.

V gene TRBV11-2 combines with J gene TRBJ2-7; D not resolved. The CDR3 sequence is 14 residues long. The germline V gene has CDR1 SGHAT and CDR2 FQNNGV. With 5 bases removed from V and 2 bases from J, the gap between germline ends came to 13 bases. This chain's CDR3 is CASSPLFRTYEQYF. CDR3 coding DNA: TGTGCCAGCAGCCCCCTATTCCGTACCTACGAGCAGTACTTC.

The rearrangement joins TRBV6-5 to TRBJ1-1; D may be TRBD1 (5 bases). Germline V lookup: CDR1 MNHEY, CDR2 SVGAGI. The CDR3 is 14 residues long. Trimming cost V 7 bases and J 1 base, with 13 bases left between them. CDR3 bases: TGTGCCAGCACCCCACGGGGGACGAACACTGAAGCTTTCTTT. Its protein product is CASTPRGTNTEAFF.

V gene TRBV13 combines with J gene TRBJ2-1; 9 nucleotides match TRBD2. V lost 3 bases, J lost 7 bases, and 7 bases stayed unmatched. Germline CDR1 reads PRHDT; CDR2 reads FYEKMQ (reference sequence). This CDR3 is built from 15 residues. The DNA for the CDR3 is TGTGCCAGCAGCTTCGGGCGGGGGGGCCGTAATGAGCAGTTCTTC. This gives the protein CASSFGRGGRNEQFF.

This chain connects TRBV10-2 to TRBJ2-5, with 12 bases matching TRBD2. The CDR3 length is 14 residues. The V gene end was trimmed by 6 bases and the J gene end by 4 bases; junction bases not matched to a gene: 3. Germline V gene data show CDR1 as WSHSY and CDR2 as SAAADI. The CDR3 reads CASRLAGGPETQYF. The CDR3 DNA sequence: TGCGCCAGCAGACTAGCGGGGGGCCCAGAGACCCAGTACTTC.

CDR3 in DNA: TGTGCCAGCAGTAAACCGGGACTAGCGGGAGGGTTTCGTGAGACCCAGTACTTC. Its translation: CASSKPGLAGGFRETQYF. The chain carries TRBV7-2 and TRBJ2-5; 16 positions match TRBD2. The CDR3 is made up of 18 amino acids. V shed 6 bases, J shed 5 bases, and the junction held 12 bases outside the gene matches. Germline V gene data show CDR1 as SGHTA and CDR2 as FQGNSA.

This clone was found once. The J gene is TRBJ1-6, the V gene TRBV7-9; D is uncertain. CDR1 SEHNR and CDR2 FQNEAQ come from the germline V gene (reference sequence). V gave up 3 bases and J gave up 15 bases, with 12 bases separating them. CDR3 size: 12 residues. The CDR3 bases are TGTGCCAGCAGCTTGAGCCGGGATCTCCTCCACTTT. Translation: CASSLSRDLLHF.

This clone was detected once. The V call is TRBV6-2 or TRBV6-3, the J call TRBJ1-4; TRBD1 aligns across 9 bases. Germline CDR1 MNHEY, CDR2 SVGEGT. The CDR3 runs to 15 residues. V gave up 2 bases and J gave up 9 bases; unmatched junction bases: 7. Here the CDR3 reads CASSYRGGQGQKLFF. CDR3 nucleotides: TGTGCCAGCAGTTACCGGGGGGGACAGGGTCAAAAACTGTTTTTT.

To note about this clone: At the DNA level, this CDR3 is encoded by other sequences in the same sample as well. V is TRBV5-1 and J is TRBJ1-1; no clear D. CDR3 length: 13 residues. Between the trimmed V and J ends, which lost 2 bases and 1 base, there was a span of 6 bases. From germline, CDR1 is SGHRS and CDR2 YFSETQ. The CDR3: CASSLTGNTEAFF. CDR3 bases: TGCGCCAGCAGCTTAACCGGGAACACTGAAGCTTTCTTT.

This chain uses TRBV5-4 with TRBJ2-7; TRBD1 matches 7 bases. Per the germline V gene, CDR1 is SGHNT and CDR2 is YYREEE (reference sequence). The CDR3 sequence is 15 residues long. J gave up 4 bases and V 4 bases, and 11 bases lay outside the gene matches. CDR3 amino acids: CASSPRQGLEYEQYF. CDR3 nucleotides: TGTGCCAGCAGCCCTCGACAGGGTTTAGAGTACGAGCAGTACTTC. Looking up the rest from reference TRBV5-4 and TRBJ2-7 gives the full variable domain: ETGVTQSPTHLIKTRGQQVTLRCSSQSGHNTVSWYQQALGQGPQFIFQYYREEENGRGNFPPRFSGLQFPNYSSELNVNALELDDSALYLCASSPRQGLEYEQYFGPGTRLTVT.

This clone has ten or more counts. The gene calls are TRBV7-9 and TRBJ2-5, with 9 bases identical to TRBD1. The CDR3 contains 16 residues. V trimming: 2 bases; J trimming: 1 base; junction bases outside the gene matches: 5. The germline V gene encodes CDR1 SEHNR and CDR2 FQNEAQ (reference sequence). This chain's CDR3 is CASSLTGTGIQETQYF. As DNA, the CDR3 is TGTGCCAGCAGCTTAACCGGGACAGGGATCCAAGAGACCCAGTACTTC.

The V call is TRBV7-8, the J call TRBJ2-1; 8 bases fit TRBD1. Germline CDR1 and CDR2: SGHVS and FQNEAQ. Trimming cost V 3 bases and J 5 bases; bases outside gene matches: 6. The length of the CDR3 is 15 residues. The CDR3 bases are TGTGCCAGCAGCTTCTCTGGACAGGGAAACAATGAGCAGTTCTTC. It codes for CASSFSGQGNNEQFF.

In this sample, this clone turned up a few times. This sequence joins TRBV2 and TRBJ2-7; D is possibly TRBD1 (6 bases). V was pared by 8 bases and J by 0 bases, with 14 bases between. The CDR3 consists of 14 residues. Germline assignment: CDR1 SNHLY and CDR2 FYNNEI. The CDR3 region has the DNA TGTGCCAGCCGACCAGGGGCTACCTCCTACGAGCAGTACTTC. Amino acid sequence: CASRPGATSYEQYF.

A single count supports this clone. The chain joins TRBV5-1 to TRBJ2-1; TRBD1 aligns across 12 bases. CDR1 is SGHRS, CDR2 YFSETQ, per germline. This CDR3 comprises 20 residues. Germline trimming cut 1 base from V and 3 bases from J; bases unmatched to any gene: 14. CDR3 region: CASSLNPGQGAHANYNEQFF. The CDR3 nucleotides are TGCGCCAGCAGCTTGAACCCGGGACAGGGGGCGCATGCTAACTACAATGAGCAGTTCTTC.

The genes are TRBV10-3 and TRBJ1-3; no clear D gene. This CDR3 is built from 13 residues. V was pared by 6 bases and J by 0 bases, with 6 bases between. From germline, CDR1 is ENHRY and CDR2 SYGVKD. The CDR3 loop is CAIRRSSGNTIYF. The CDR3 DNA reads as TGTGCCATCAGGCGGAGCTCTGGAAACACCATATATTTT.

This chain joins TRBV15 and TRBJ1-6; no definite D call. Germline CDR1 LNHNV, CDR2 YYDKDF (reference sequence). CDR3 length: 15 amino acids. Trimming removed 0 bases from V and 5 bases from J, with 8 bases in between. The DNA for the CDR3 is TGTGCCACCAGCAGAGATGGGCAGGATAATTCACCCCTCCACTTT. Protein: CATSRDGQDNSPLHF.

The count of this clone is one. The V gene is TRBV4-1, the J gene TRBJ2-2; D possibly corresponds to TRBD1 (5 bases). This CDR3 comprises 16 residues. Germline lookup yields CDR1 MGHRA and CDR2 YSYEKL. V gave up 3 bases and J gave up 4 bases, with 15 bases separating them. CDR3 DNA sequence: TGCGCCAGCAGCCATATAGGTAGGGGTGGCACCGGGGAGCTGTTTTTT. This sequence encodes CASSHIGRGGTGELFF.

This chain connects TRBV15 to TRBJ1-4; 7 bases line up with TRBD1. The length of the CDR3 is 17 residues. V shed 2 bases, J shed 8 bases, and the junction held 14 bases outside the gene matches. CDR1 LNHNV and CDR2 YYDKDF come from the germline V gene (reference sequence). CDR3 in amino acids: CATSRWTGGGIKEKLFF. DNA of the CDR3: TGTGCCACCAGCAGATGGACAGGCGGGGGGATTAAGGAAAAACTGTTTTTT.